This TCR beta chain emerged from a study of T cell responses to AZD1222 COVID-19 vaccine. V was trimmed by 3 bases and J by 5 bases, leaving 14 bases between them. Germline loops: CDR1 LNHNV, CDR2 YYDKDF (reference sequence). The CDR3 is 15 amino acids. Clones were read by immunoSEQ multiplex PCR, and TCRdb kept only the in-frame ones, dropping some. Of approximately 150,000 clones in the sample, about 90% are singletons; the top ten hold 4.4%. The chain couples TRBV15 to TRBJ2-4; D is possibly TRBD1 (6 bases). The material sequenced was peripheral blood, taken on day 0 of MenACWY control vaccination. The sequence was collected from an adult in good health. This chain's CDR3 is CATSSHRDLQNIQYF. DNA of the CDR3: TGTGCCACCAGCAGCCACAGGGATTTGCAAAACATTCAGTACTTC.